The clone carrying this T cell receptor (beta chain) was seen at least ten times. The antigen is not known. The germline gives CDR1 SGHRS, CDR2 YFSETQ. The CDR3 spans 14 residues. V was trimmed by 0 bases and J by 9 bases, leaving 10 bases between them. These data belong to a study of T-cell reconstitution after alpha-beta-depleted transplantation in children. General study points: One year post-transplant, T-cell counts and diversity were largely derived from T cells produced anew. There were some patients whose high TCRbeta diversity at day 60 came from surviving recipient T cells and thymic progenitors. Reported findings indicate that, about two months after transplant, alpha-beta T cells came from several hundred expanded clones, which were derived from non-depleted graft cells.

As it was prepared, the TCRbeta library received unique molecular identifiers. MiXCR was run by TCRdb on the PCR reads, yielding one entry per CDR3 protein. The sample yields around 450,000 distinct CDR3 sequences, over 9.5% seen once. The chain employs TRBV5-1 and TRBJ1-6; D uncertain. This receptor was identified in a child aged 2-15 years with inherited bone marrow failure, due to receive a stem cell transplant. Sequencing used PBMCs, obtained before TCRalphabeta/CD19-depleted stem cell transplant. The CDR3 DNA reads as TGCGCCAGCAGCTTGGTGACGGATAGTTCACCCCTCCACTTT. It yields the protein CASSLVTDSSPLHF.